This T cell receptor (beta chain) was found in a study of blood T cell repertoires in COVID-19. At the level of the study: Nucleic acid was either cDNA or gDNA, and it came from T cells, B-cell-depleted T cells, or PBMCs.

Per the study methods: Reference gene primers were amplified, and this amplification served to estimate nucleated cell counts. This table comes from immunoSEQ multiplex PCR, and its TCRdb copy is limited to in-frame clones, with some not included. For V, J and clone size, that table is used; D and trimming come from the DNA. Of roughly 200,000 clones listed, about four fifths are singletons. The germline CDR1 and CDR2 sequences are SEHNR and FQNEAQ (reference sequence). The CDR3 spans 15 residues. V dropped 5 bases and J dropped 8 bases, with 21 bases sitting between them. Followed over time, Seattle patients had been enrolled while infection was active.

The sample was peripheral blood. The rearrangement links TRBV7-9 to TRBJ1-1, with a possible D match to TRBD1 (6 bases). The TCR was taken from a woman aged 40 to 55 with COVID-19, enrolled during active disease. CDR3 DNA sequence: TGTGCCAGCAGCCATTTCCCGGACAGCCCTCCCGAAGCTTTCTTT. Protein sequence: CASSHFPDSPPEAFF.